This paragraph reports one TCR beta chain. The target antigen is unknown. This specimen comes from a study of graft-versus-host responses after intestinal transplantation. Study at large: Recipients had multivisceral, liver-intestinal, or isolated intestinal transplants. Anti-thymocyte globulin induction, then tacrolimus and steroids for two to four years, went to all recipients. Regarding the study as a whole: Investigators detected GvH clones in recipient marrow, with some emerging earlier in ileum or blood. Allografts of patients with graft-donor T cell macrochimerism showed high graft-versus-host to host-versus-graft clone ratios.

Sequencing used immunoSEQ multiplex PCR; TCRdb keeps in-frame clones, though not all of them. The sample has 90,000 to 150,000 clones, just under 95% seen once. The TCR sequence derives from a human donor who received an intestinal transplant. The sample here was unstimulated CD4+ T cells sorted from spleen or lymph node cells, taken before intestinal transplant.

Here the CDR3 reads CASCRGTGELFF. The CDR3 nucleotides are TGTGCCAGCTGTCGGGGGACCGGGGAGCTGTTTTTT. The V call is TRBV6-1, the J call TRBJ2-2; TRBD2 is a possible D gene (6 bases). The CDR3 has 12 residues. Germline V gene data show CDR1 as MNHNS and CDR2 as SASEGT. The germline V and J ends were trimmed by 8 bases and 5 bases, with 9 bases remaining between them.